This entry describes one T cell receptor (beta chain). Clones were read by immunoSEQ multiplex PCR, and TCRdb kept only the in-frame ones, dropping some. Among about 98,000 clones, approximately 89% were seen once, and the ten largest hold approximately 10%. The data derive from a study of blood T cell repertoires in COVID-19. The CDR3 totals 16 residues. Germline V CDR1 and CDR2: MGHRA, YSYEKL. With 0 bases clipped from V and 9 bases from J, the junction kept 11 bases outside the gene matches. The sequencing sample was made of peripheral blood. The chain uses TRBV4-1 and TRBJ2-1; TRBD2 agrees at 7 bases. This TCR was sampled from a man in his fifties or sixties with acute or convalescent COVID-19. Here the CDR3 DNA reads TGCGCCAGCAGCCAAGATCTAACGACAGCGGGAAGTGAGCAGTTCTTC. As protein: CASSQDLTTAGSEQFF.